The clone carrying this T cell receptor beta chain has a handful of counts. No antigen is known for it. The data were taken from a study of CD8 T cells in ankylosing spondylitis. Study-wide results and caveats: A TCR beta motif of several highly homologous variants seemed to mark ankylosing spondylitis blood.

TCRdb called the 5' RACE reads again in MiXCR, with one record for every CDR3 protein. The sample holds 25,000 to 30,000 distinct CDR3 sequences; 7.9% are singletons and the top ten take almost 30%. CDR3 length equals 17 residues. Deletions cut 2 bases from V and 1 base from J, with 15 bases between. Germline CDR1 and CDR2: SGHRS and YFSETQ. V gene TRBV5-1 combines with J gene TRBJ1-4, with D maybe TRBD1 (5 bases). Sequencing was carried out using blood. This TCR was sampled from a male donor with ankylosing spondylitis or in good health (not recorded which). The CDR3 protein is CASSFGQGDRTNEKLFF. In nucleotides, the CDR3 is TGCGCCAGCAGCTTTGGGCAGGGAGATAGAACTAATGAAAAACTGTTTTTT.